The present TCR beta chain was sequenced within a study of T cells in Graves' hyperthyroidism and ophthalmopathy. Study overall: At the time of initial diagnosis and before any treatment, peripheral blood was collected. Study results and caveats: From stable hyperthyroidism, ophthalmopathy was separated by a 13 V-J model. Blood held most thyroid clonotypes expanded above 0.001 frequency.

Using RNA transcripts as the source, TCR beta CDR3 regions were amplified. Primed by the HTBI set, a first-round RT-PCR was run on the TCR CDR3. TCRdb passed the multiplex PCR reads through MiXCR, listing each CDR3 protein once. The repertoire includes about 400,000 distinct CDR3 sequences, 13% of them detected once, and around 9.2% sits in the top ten. The CDR3 loop spans 16 amino acids. CDR1 is SGDLS, CDR2 YYNGEE, per germline. The ends lost 4 bases at V and 7 bases at J; junction bases unmatched: 8. A remark on this clonotype: Its antigen is undetermined.

This chain uses TRBV9 with TRBJ2-3, with 14 nucleotides matching TRBD2. The material sequenced was blood. The origin of this receptor is a woman aged 18-29 years with Graves' hyperthyroidism. The CDR3 loop reads CASSYRLAGGVYTQYF. The CDR3 DNA follows: TGTGCCAGCAGCTACCGACTAGCGGGGGGGGTGTATACGCAGTATTTT. The full variable domain, rest sourced from reference TRBV9 and TRBJ2-3, is DSGVTQTPKHLITATGQRVTLRCSPRSGDLSVYWYQQSLDQGLQFLIQYYNGEERAKGNILERFSAQQFPDLHSELNLSSLELGDSALYFCASSYRLAGGVYTQYFGPGTRLTVL.